The next 13 T cell receptor beta chains were all read from a single sample in a study of CD8+ T cells in alopecia areata. The treatment here: oral pan-JAK inhibitor, 5-10 mg twice daily. After isolation, RNA underwent reverse transcription to generate cDNA as the sequencing template. The method was immunoSEQ multiplex PCR; TCRdb's version includes in-frame clones alone and lacks a portion of them. This repertoire shows a few hundred thousand clones, more than 45% found once; its top ten account for 1.6%. This material consisted of CD4+ T cells sorted from blood, taken at week 4, from a patient treated with tofacitinib. These TCRs come from a human donor with alopecia areata.

This clone was seen only a few times. This chain links TRBV30 with TRBJ1-1; D not certain. The germline V and J ends were trimmed by 0 bases and 3 bases, with 8 bases remaining between them. Germline V gives CDR1 GTSNPN, CDR2 SVGIG (reference sequence). This CDR3 comprises 13 residues. The CDR3: CAWSVRSDTEAFF. The CDR3 nucleotides read TGTGCCTGGAGTGTACGCTCGGACACTGAAGCTTTCTTT.

The gene calls are TRBV4-3 and TRBJ1-6, with D possibly matching TRBD1 (5 bases). Germline V gene data show CDR1 as LGHNA and CDR2 as YSLEER. With 5 bases removed from V and 7 bases from J, the gap between germline ends came to 15 bases. The CDR3 covers 15 residues. CDR3 in amino acids: CASSAEAGANSPLHF. CDR3 coding DNA: TGCGCCAGCAGCGCCGAAGCTGGGGCAAATTCACCCCTCCACTTT.

The V and J genes are TRBV2 and TRBJ1-4, with D hard to call. Trimming took off 7 bases at V and 5 bases at J, with 14 bases between the two ends. CDR3 length: 14 amino acids. Per germline, CDR1 SNHLY and CDR2 FYNNEI. The DNA for the CDR3 is TGTGCCAGCATTATACAGCCCTTGAATGAAAAACTGTTTTTT. It encodes CASIIQPLNEKLFF.

The V gene is TRBV5-1, the J gene TRBJ2-6; TRBD1 is a possible D gene (6 bases). CDR3 length: 17 amino acids. Germline CDR1 SGHRS, CDR2 YFSETQ. Trimming took 4 bases from V and 0 from J, leaving 14 bases between them. The CDR3 loop is CASSTGSGTSGANVLTF. DNA of the CDR3: TGCGCCAGCAGCACAGGGTCGGGAACCTCTGGGGCCAACGTCCTGACTTTC.

Only a few counts were recorded for this clone. The genes are TRBV7-8 and TRBJ2-2; 10 positions match TRBD1. This CDR3 region has 15 residues. Unmatched junction bases numbered 5, after V lost 6 bases and J lost 4 bases. Germline V gene lookup returns CDR1 SGHVS and CDR2 FQNEAQ. CDR3 sequence (DNA): TGTGCCAGCAGACCTCGGACAGGGGGCACCGGGGAGCTGTTTTTT. Its translation is CASRPRTGGTGELFF.

The chain has TRBV6-1 and TRBJ1-5, with TRBD1 identical over 7 bases. V lost 0 bases, J lost 4 bases, and 3 bases stayed unmatched. CDR1 and CDR2 (germline): MNHNS, SASEGT. The CDR3 has 15 residues. The CDR3 loop is CASSEAGGGNQPQHF. In nucleotides, the CDR3 is TGTGCCAGCAGTGAAGCAGGGGGCGGAAATCAGCCCCAGCATTTT.

This chain connects TRBV4-3 to TRBJ2-7; D call uncertain. CDR3 length: 15 amino acids. Germline lookup yields CDR1 LGHNA and CDR2 YSLEER. V gave up 1 base and J gave up 2 bases, with 12 bases separating them. The CDR3 DNA reads TGCGCCAGCAGCCAAGTTACAGCCACAACCTACGAGCAGTACTTC. It yields the protein CASSQVTATTYEQYF.

This clone turned up a few times. Within the sample, other DNA sequences also encode this same CDR3. V usage is TRBV29-1 and J usage is TRBJ1-1, with 9 bases that match TRBD1. The CDR3 is made up of 12 amino acids. Per the germline V gene, CDR1 is SQVTM and CDR2 is ANQGSEA. With V trimmed by 7 bases and J by 4 bases, 4 bases remained unmatched. The CDR3 is CSAATGGTEAFF. DNA of the CDR3: TGCAGCGCCGCGACAGGGGGCACTGAAGCTTTCTTT.

For the CDR3, the DNA is TGTGCCTGGAGTTTAGGATTGGGCACAGATACGCAGTATTTT. This gives the protein CAWSLGLGTDTQYF. The V and J genes are TRBV30 and TRBJ2-3; D is ambiguous. Germline CDR1 and CDR2: GTSNPN and SVGIG (reference sequence). The CDR3 runs 14 residues. V dropped 2 bases and J dropped 1 base, with 10 bases sitting between them.

The chain recombines TRBV6-1 with TRBJ2-5; weak D call: TRBD2 (5 bases). V dropped 6 bases and J dropped 1 base, with 12 bases sitting between them. CDR3 length: 14 amino acids. CDR1 is MNHNS, CDR2 SASEGT, per germline. The CDR3: CASSPMDSQETQYF. In DNA form, the CDR3 reads TGTGCCAGCAGCCCCATGGACTCCCAAGAGACCCAGTACTTC.

The chain combines TRBV5-1 with TRBJ2-3; D not resolved. This CDR3 is built from 15 residues. The V end lost 0 bases, the J end lost 2 bases, and 10 bases lay between the germline ends. Per the germline V gene, CDR1 is SGHRS and CDR2 is YFSETQ. Here the CDR3 DNA reads TGCGCCAGCAGCTTGGCAAACTATGACACAGATACGCAGTATTTT. Its protein is CASSLANYDTDTQYF.

This clone was found many times. V and J are TRBV7-2 and TRBJ2-3, with D possibly being TRBD1 or TRBD2 (5 bases each). CDR1 and CDR2 from the germline V gene are SGHTA and FQGNSA. The CDR3 extends over 15 amino acids. V was trimmed by 5 bases and J by 4 bases, leaving 16 bases between them. Here the CDR3 reads CASSPALRGPDTQYF. The CDR3 nucleotides are TGTGCCAGCAGCCCGGCACTCCGGGGCCCAGATACGCAGTATTTT.

This chain uses TRBV25-1 with TRBJ2-7; unclear D gene. Germline V gives CDR1 MGHDK, CDR2 SYGVNS. The CDR3 covers 12 residues. Between the trimmed V and J ends, which lost 7 bases and 0 bases, there was a span of 7 bases. The CDR3 is CASKGNSYEQYF. CDR3 nucleotides: TGTGCCAGCAAAGGCAACTCCTACGAGCAGTACTTC.